Shown below are 24 T cell receptor beta chains from a single sample sequenced in a study of shared clonotypes between healthy human individuals (dated by TCRdb to about 2020). Preparation of the library involved the immunoSEQ multiplex PCR assay. In its TCRdb copy, this immuneACCESS table keeps in-frame sequences only and misses some clones. Where compared with another copy, unresolved V genes explain less than half of these, and the others have no known cause. The sample data list about 2 million clones, and about 95% of these were observed just once. 0.9% to 1.4% of the sample is in the top ten clones. CD8 naive samples were obtained by positive selection for CCR7 among CD45RO-negative cells, yielding a CD45RA+CCR7+ population from which TemRA cells were excluded. Sequencing was carried out using naive CD8+ T cells sorted from blood. The meaning of the sample's cell subset or site label: CD45RA+CCR7+. These receptors all come from a man between 18 and 29 years old in good health.

The chain carries TRBV28 and TRBJ1-2; D gene ambiguous. CDR3 length: 14 amino acids. Looked up from germline, CDR1 is MDHEN and CDR2 is SYDVKM. The V and J ends lost 5 bases and 0 bases respectively, with 10 bases between them. The CDR3 coding sequence is TGTGCCAGCAGTGCCCTAAATACTAACTATGGCTACACCTTC. Translation gives CASSALNTNYGYTF.

With regard to this clone: Other DNA sequences in the same sample also yield this CDR3. The chain couples TRBV9 to TRBJ2-7, with D unresolved. V gave up 2 bases and J gave up 4 bases, with 10 bases separating them. This CDR3 has 13 amino acids. Germline lookup yields CDR1 SGDLS and CDR2 YYNGEE. CDR3 sequence (DNA): TGTGCCAGCAGCGTTAGCCCTGATTACGAGCAGTACTTC. It encodes CASSVSPDYEQYF.

The chain employs TRBV7-9 and TRBJ1-1, with no clear D. The CDR3 has 12 amino acids. V lost 5 bases to trimming and J lost 6 bases, with 10 bases between them. The germline CDR1 and CDR2 sequences are SEHNR and FQNEAQ (reference sequence). The CDR3 here is CASSPSQSEAFF. As DNA, the CDR3 is TGTGCCAGCAGCCCGTCCCAGTCTGAAGCTTTCTTT.

This sequence joins TRBV13 and TRBJ2-7; 10 bases agree with TRBD2. The CDR3 runs 15 residues. Looked up from germline, CDR1 is PRHDT and CDR2 is FYEKMQ (reference sequence). J gave up 3 bases and V 3 bases, and 5 bases lay outside the gene matches. This chain's CDR3 is CASSLGAGGLYEQYF. CDR3 bases: TGTGCCAGCAGCTTGGGAGCGGGGGGGCTCTACGAGCAGTACTTC.

The chain joins TRBV6-1 to TRBJ2-2, with 7 bases fitting TRBD2. This CDR3 is built from 14 residues. Losses at the gene ends were 3 bases for V and 5 bases for J; bases not matched to a gene: 3. Germline V gene lookup returns CDR1 MNHNS and CDR2 SASEGT. The CDR3 coding sequence is TGTGCCAGCAGTGAGGGGGGAGGGACCGGGGAGCTGTTTTTT. Its protein is CASSEGGGTGELFF.

V gene TRBV11-2 combines with J gene TRBJ2-5, with unresolved D. CDR1 is SGHAT and CDR2 is FQNNGV in the germline V gene. V lost 3 bases and J 5 bases, leaving 10 bases between the germline ends. This CDR3 has 13 amino acids. The CDR3 region has the DNA TGTGCCAGCAGCTTCGGCCATGGGGAGACCCAGTACTTC. Protein sequence: CASSFGHGETQYF.

The V gene is TRBV27, the J gene TRBJ1-6; D possibly corresponds to TRBD1 (5 bases). With 7 bases removed from V and 5 bases from J, the gap between germline ends came to 12 bases. CDR3 size: 14 residues. Germline CDR1 MNHEY, CDR2 SMNVEV (reference sequence). This CDR3 is CASKEGLDNSPLHF. CDR3 sequence (DNA): TGTGCCAGCAAAGAGGGGCTGGATAATTCACCCCTCCACTTT.

The chain joins TRBV19 to TRBJ1-5; D remains unclear. CDR1 LNHDA and CDR2 SQIVND come from the germline V gene (reference sequence). V was clipped by 0 bases and J by 2 bases, with 17 bases between them. This CDR3 region has 18 residues. The CDR3 nucleotides are TGTGCCAGTAGTATAGATCCCGGGCGGAGGGATCGCAATCAGCCCCAGCATTTT. The encoded protein is CASSIDPGRRDRNQPQHF.

The J gene is TRBJ1-1, the V gene TRBV2; no clear D gene. The CDR3 consists of 16 residues. Germline V gives CDR1 SNHLY, CDR2 FYNNEI. Trimming took off 4 bases at V and 2 bases at J, with 17 bases between the two ends. In DNA, the CDR3 is TGTGCCAGCAGTGGGGGTCACCAAGTTCCAAACACTGAAGCTTTCTTT. It codes for CASSGGHQVPNTEAFF. Full variable domain (rest looked up from reference TRBV2 and TRBJ1-1): EPEVTQTPSHQVTQMGQEVILRCVPISNHLYFYWYRQILGQKVEFLVSFYNNEISEKSEIFDDQFSVERPDGSNFTLKIRSTKLEDSAMYFCASSGGHQVPNTEAFFGQGTRLTVV.

As regards this clone: Other nucleotide sequences from this sample produce the same CDR3. The chain couples TRBV13 to TRBJ2-6; unclear D gene. CDR1 PRHDT and CDR2 FYEKMQ come from the germline V gene (reference sequence). V lost 5 bases, J lost 0 bases, and 2 bases lay in between. The CDR3 is 13 amino acids. CDR3 region: CASSSSGANVLTF. The CDR3 bases are TGTGCCAGCAGCAGCTCTGGGGCCAACGTCCTGACTTTC.

The chain joins TRBV5-1 to TRBJ2-3; TRBD2 matches at 7 bases. The V gene's germline CDR1 is SGHRS and CDR2 YFSETQ. CDR3 length equals 17 residues. Trimming at V came to 6 bases and at J to 2 bases, leaving 15 bases not matched to a gene. The CDR3 protein is CASTPTGLAVPTDTQYF. CDR3 DNA sequence: TGCGCCAGCACCCCGACGGGGCTAGCGGTTCCCACAGATACGCAGTATTTT.

The rearrangement uses TRBV5-4 and TRBJ2-7; D might be TRBD1 or TRBD2, each matching 5 bases. The germline CDR1 and CDR2 sequences are SGHNT and YYREEE (reference sequence). V was shortened by 4 bases and J by 5 bases, with 13 bases between the two germline ends. The CDR3 runs to 13 residues. CDR3 sequence reads: CASSLPGTHEQYF. CDR3 DNA: TGTGCCAGCAGCCTGCCCGGGACCCACGAGCAGTACTTC.

As to this clone: Other DNA sequences from this sample encode an identical CDR3 as well. The rearrangement uses TRBV7-9 and TRBJ2-1; D ambiguous. Trimming removed 4 bases from V and 8 bases from J, with 6 bases in between. There are 11 residues in the CDR3. CDR1 and CDR2 (germline): SEHNR, FQNEAQ (reference sequence). This CDR3 is CASSSFDEQFF. The DNA for the CDR3 is TGTGCCAGCAGCTCGTTCGATGAGCAGTTCTTC.

Note on this clone: In the same sample, other DNA sequences code for this CDR3. The genes are TRBV9 and TRBJ2-1, with 9 bases identical to TRBD2. With V trimmed by 4 bases and J by 1 base, 3 bases remained unmatched. Germline V gene data show CDR1 as SGDLS and CDR2 as YYNGEE. This CDR3 region has 15 residues. The CDR3, as DNA: TGTGCCAGCAGCAATAGCGGGGGATCCTACAATGAGCAGTTCTTC. Amino acids: CASSNSGGSYNEQFF.

The chain combines TRBV6-6 with TRBJ1-4, with TRBD1 identical over 10 bases. Trimming at V came to 6 bases and at J to 8 bases, leaving 9 bases not matched to a gene. The germline V gene has CDR1 MNHNY and CDR2 SVGAGI (reference sequence). This CDR3 contains 15 residues. CDR3 coding DNA: TGTGCCAGCAGGAGCCGAGGGACAGGGGACGAAAAACTGTTTTTT. Translation: CASRSRGTGDEKLFF.

The table lists this clone with a count of one. This CDR3 is also generated by other DNA sequences in the sample. As DNA, the CDR3 is TGTGCCAGCAGCCCAGGGAACACTGAAGCTTTCTTT. Amino acids: CASSPGNTEAFF. The chain uses TRBV13 and TRBJ1-1; no clear D gene. The germline V gene encodes CDR1 PRHDT and CDR2 FYEKMQ (reference sequence). This CDR3 has 12 residues. Trimming removed 5 bases at V and 1 base at J, with 5 bases between.

A word on this clone: Other DNA sequences in this specimen translate into the identical CDR3. The chain uses TRBV5-6 and TRBJ2-3; no firm D call. CDR1 and CDR2 (germline): SGHDT, YYEEEE. This CDR3 comprises 13 residues. V was shortened by 5 bases and J by 0 bases, with 7 bases between the two germline ends. This CDR3 reads CASSPDSTDTQYF. The CDR3 region has the DNA TGTGCCAGCAGTCCGGACAGCACAGATACGCAGTATTTT.

Concerning this clone: This CDR3 is also generated by other DNA sequences in the sample. The V and J genes are TRBV6-8 and TRBJ2-7, with D possibly matching TRBD1 (5 bases). Germline CDR1 reads MNHGY; CDR2 reads SAAAGT. The CDR3 totals 14 residues. V lost 2 bases and J lost 3, with 11 bases in between. The CDR3 bases are TGTGCCAGCAGTTACACAGGAGCCCGCTACGAGCAGTACTTC. Translated, it gives CASSYTGARYEQYF.

The chain employs TRBV1 and TRBJ2-5; the table's D gene call, TRBD2, was not cross checked with the DNA. TRBV1 is a pseudogene. This CDR3 comprises 16 residues. CDR3 sequence reads: CTSSQEGQKDGETQYF. The DNA of the CDR3 is TGCACCAGCAGCCAAGAGGGTCAAAAAGACGGGGAGACCCAGTACTTC.

V and J are TRBV6-1 and TRBJ2-7; D could derive from TRBD1 or TRBD2 (5 bases each). The CDR3 runs 15 residues. Germline V gene data show CDR1 as MNHNS and CDR2 as SASEGT. V was cut by 0 bases and J by 3 bases, with 12 bases left in between. The DNA for the CDR3 is TGTGCCAGCAGTGAAGCCCGGGACGCCTTCTACGAGCAGTACTTC. This codes for CASSEARDAFYEQYF.

The CDR3 loop is CASSAGTGDEQYF. DNA for the CDR3: TGTGCCAGCAGCGCCGGGACAGGGGACGAGCAGTACTTC. The J gene is TRBJ2-7, the V gene TRBV7-9; TRBD1 agrees at 10 bases. Germline CDR1 reads SEHNR; CDR2 reads FQNEAQ (reference sequence). The junction had 3 bases not matched to a gene; V was cut back by 5 bases and J by 5 bases. The CDR3 runs 13 residues.

In regard to this clone: In the same sample, other DNA sequences code for this CDR3. The gene calls are TRBV6-1 and TRBJ2-7; 9 bases align to TRBD2. The CDR3 spans 15 residues. Germline V gives CDR1 MNHNS, CDR2 SASEGT. With 1 base clipped from V and 0 bases from J, the junction kept 1 base outside the gene matches. Here the CDR3 DNA reads TGTGCCAGCAGTGAAGGACTAGCGGACTCCTACGAGCAGTACTTC. Residues: CASSEGLADSYEQYF.

V and J are TRBV4-1 and TRBJ1-1; D may be TRBD1 (6 bases). V dropped 0 bases and J dropped 4 bases, with 15 bases sitting between them. This CDR3 region has 16 residues. The germline gives CDR1 MGHRA, CDR2 YSYEKL. The CDR3 DNA follows: TGCGCCAGCAGCCAAGAAGCAGGGGAAAGCGGCACTGAAGCTTTCTTT. Translated, it gives CASSQEAGESGTEAFF.

Comment on this clone: The sample contains more than one DNA sequence encoding this CDR3. V usage is TRBV28 and J usage is TRBJ2-1; tentatively, D is TRBD2 (7 bases). The CDR3 totals 16 residues. CDR1 MDHEN and CDR2 SYDVKM come from the germline V gene. The V gene lost 3 bases and the J gene lost 0 bases, with 12 bases spanning the gap. Written as DNA, the CDR3 is TGTGCCAGCAGTTTCGTGGGGGGGGCCTCCTACAATGAGCAGTTCTTC. Translation: CASSFVGGASYNEQFF.